The 18 T cell receptor beta chains in this list originate from one sample, sequenced in a study of vaccination and CD4 T cells after COVID-19. The Oncomine TCR Beta short-read assay sequenced DNA from cultured CD4+ T cells. Using its own MiXCR run on the PCR reads, TCRdb lists one record per CDR3 protein. There are about 17,000 distinct CDR3 sequences in the sample; approximately 58% occur only once, and around 5.5% lies in the top ten. Their antigens are not known. The treatment: roughly nine-day PBMC culture with coronavirus spike peptide pools or control peptides (ViraFEST assay). Sequenced here: CD4+ T cells from blood, cultured in vitro, sampled after SARS-CoV-2 vaccination. These receptors were taken from a human donor who had recovered from COVID-19.

The chain joins TRBV21-1 to TRBJ2-1. TRBV21-1 is recorded as a pseudogene. This CDR3 has 13 residues. The CDR3 reads CASSKGVMTTQFF. The CDR3 coding sequence is TGTGCCAGCAGCAAAGGGGTGATGACCACGCAGTTCTTC.

This chain joins TRBV6-5 and TRBJ2-7, with D possibly matching TRBD1 (5 bases). V lost 0 bases and J lost 3, with 18 bases in between. Germline CDR1 reads MNHEY; CDR2 reads SVGAGI. CDR3 length equals 17 residues. Written as DNA, the CDR3 is TGTGCCAGCAGTTACTCGTCGGTCCAGGGCCTTTTCTACGAGCAGTACTTC. Its translation: CASSYSSVQGLFYEQYF.

The V call is TRBV21-1, the J call TRBJ2-7; the table assigns TRBD2, which was not confirmed against the DNA. TRBV21-1 is a pseudogene segment. This CDR3 has 18 amino acids. The chain's CDR3 is CASSNTMRSREDHDEQYF. CDR3 coding DNA: TGTGCCAGCAGCAATACAATGCGTTCGCGGGAGGATCATGACGAGCAGTACTTC.

In this sample, this clonotype turned up a few times. This chain uses TRBV7-2 with TRBJ2-3; TRBD2 matches at 13 bases. CDR1 and CDR2 (germline): SGHTA, FQGNSA. This CDR3 is built from 16 residues. Unmatched junction bases numbered 2, after V lost 4 bases and J lost 1 base. The CDR3 loop is CASSSGTSGGTDTQYF. The CDR3 DNA follows: TGTGCCAGCAGCTCAGGGACTAGCGGGGGCACAGATACGCAGTATTTT.

This sequence joins TRBV6-2 or TRBV6-3 and TRBJ1-2, with TRBD1 matching 10 bases. CDR3 size: 14 residues. The trim removed 6 bases at V and 8 bases at J, leaving 9 bases unmatched. The germline gives CDR1 MNHEY, CDR2 SVGEGT. The CDR3 nucleotides are TGTGCCAGCAGACCGACAGGGGGCGCGTTGGGCTACACCTTC. Encoded protein: CASRPTGGALGYTF.

The chain joins TRBV30 to TRBJ2-7; D unresolved. The CDR3 is made up of 14 amino acids. CDR1 and CDR2 (germline): GTSNPN, SVGIG (reference sequence). V was trimmed by 2 bases and J by 7 bases, leaving 18 bases between them. In DNA form, the CDR3 reads TGTGCCTGGAGTAGAAATGCCGTGAACGGGGAGCAGTACTTC. This sequence encodes CAWSRNAVNGEQYF.

This chain uses TRBV29-1 with TRBJ1-2; TRBD1 is a possible D gene (5 bases). Germline V gene lookup returns CDR1 SQVTM and CDR2 ANQGSEA. The V end was cut by 2 bases, the J end by 2 bases, with 12 bases between. This CDR3 is 14 amino acids long. The CDR3 nucleotides read TGCAGCGTTGAAACCACAGGCGCAAACTATGGCTACACCTTC. Translation: CSVETTGANYGYTF. Looking up the rest from reference TRBV29-1 and TRBJ1-2 gives the full variable domain: SAVISQKPSRDICQRGTSLTIQCQVDSQVTMMFWYRQQPGQSLTLIATANQGSEATYESGFVIDKFPISRPNLTFSTLTVSNMSPEDSSIYLCSVETTGANYGYTFGSGTRLTVV.

This clonotype was counted only a few times. V and J are TRBV10-3 and TRBJ1-2, with D unresolved. CDR1 ENHRY and CDR2 SYGVKD come from the germline V gene. The CDR3 sequence is 14 residues long. V lost 2 bases and J lost 4, with 11 bases in between. The CDR3 is CAISELRLFYGYTF. The CDR3 nucleotides read TGTGCCATCAGTGAGCTACGCCTGTTCTATGGCTACACCTTC.

This chain connects TRBV7-9 to TRBJ2-3, with D perhaps matching TRBD1 (8 bases). This CDR3 comprises 16 residues. Between the trimmed V and J ends, which lost 5 bases and 6 bases, there was a span of 21 bases. Germline-derived CDR1 and CDR2 are SEHNR and FQNEAQ (reference sequence). The CDR3 bases are TGTGCCAGCAGCACAGGGGGGGCGGGGGCGGGGGATACGCAGTATTTT. As protein: CASSTGGAGAGDTQYF.

The rearrangement joins TRBV6-2 or TRBV6-3 to TRBJ2-5; the D gene is possibly TRBD2 (6 bases). The CDR3 consists of 11 residues. Germline CDR1 MNHEY, CDR2 SVGEGT. V was trimmed by 6 bases and J by 4 bases, leaving 6 bases between them. Written as DNA, the CDR3 is TGTGCCAGCAGCGGGAGAGAGACCCAGTACTTC. Its translation: CASSGRETQYF.

The chain combines TRBV14 with TRBJ1-1; D perhaps matches TRBD1 (6 bases). The CDR3 has 14 amino acids. The germline CDR1 and CDR2 sequences are SGHDN and FVKESK. Trimming removed 6 bases from V and 5 bases from J, with 16 bases in between. CDR3 loop: CASSRSGGWTEAFF. CDR3 coding DNA: TGTGCCAGCAGTCGATCGGGGGGCTGGACTGAAGCTTTCTTT.

The chain carries TRBV19 and TRBJ1-1, with 9 bases identical to TRBD1. The V and J ends lost 8 bases and 5 bases, in that order; junction bases with no gene match: 15. The CDR3 runs 16 residues. Germline values: CDR1 LNHDA, CDR2 SQIVND (reference sequence). The CDR3 reads CASDRGTRRGGTEAFF. As DNA, the CDR3 is TGTGCCAGTGACAGGGGGACGAGACGAGGTGGGACTGAAGCTTTCTTT.

This clonotype was counted between two and nine times. V is TRBV20-1 and J is TRBJ1-1; no definite D call. This CDR3 region has 13 residues. V shed 5 bases and J shed 0 bases, with 10 bases lying between them. CDR1 and CDR2 from the germline V gene are DFQATT and SNEGSKA (reference sequence). The CDR3 DNA reads TGCAGTGCTGACACGCAGCTGAACACTGAAGCTTTCTTT. This gives the protein CSADTQLNTEAFF.

The rearrangement uses TRBV24-1 and TRBJ2-6, with TRBD2 as a possible D gene (5 bases). The length of the CDR3 is 13 residues. V was clipped by 9 bases and J by 1 base, with 6 bases between them. CDR1 and CDR2 (germline): KGHDR, SFDVKD. DNA of the CDR3: TGTGCCACCGAGCGGTCTGGGGCCAACGTCCTGACTTTC. It is translated as CATERSGANVLTF.

The rearrangement links TRBV11-3 to TRBJ1-2; D is unclear. V shed 3 bases and J shed 1 base, with 6 bases lying between them. The germline CDR1 and CDR2 sequences are SGHNT and YENEEA. The CDR3 totals 13 residues. The CDR3 DNA reads TGTGCCAGCAGCTTCGCCGATAACTATGGCTACACCTTC. Amino acids: CASSFADNYGYTF. The full variable domain, with the rest looked up from reference TRBV11-3 and TRBJ1-2, is EAGVVQSPRYKIIEKKQPVAFWCNPISGHNTLYWYLQNLGQGPELLIRYENEEAVDDSQLPKDRFSAERLKGVDSTLKIQPAELGDSAVYLCASSFADNYGYTFGSGTRLTVV.

The sample holds a few counts of this clonotype. The chain couples TRBV15 to TRBJ2-3; tentative D call: TRBD2 (5 bases). CDR3 length equals 15 residues. Germline values: CDR1 LNHNV, CDR2 YYDKDF (reference sequence). The ends were cut back, 3 bases at V and 0 bases at J, with 10 bases in the middle. CDR3 sequence (DNA): TGTGCCACCAGCAGGGACTCGTCTAGCACAGATACGCAGTATTTT. Its protein product is CATSRDSSSTDTQYF.

This rearrangement joins TRBV7-2 to TRBJ1-1, with D possibly TRBD1 on 6 matching bases. Per germline, CDR1 SGHTA and CDR2 FQGNSA. V dropped 5 bases and J dropped 4 bases, with 11 bases sitting between them. CDR3 length: 13 residues. The CDR3 region is CASSPRGATEAFF. CDR3 sequence (DNA): TGTGCCAGCAGCCCCCGGGGGGCCACTGAAGCTTTCTTT.

This clonotype was picked up one time. The rearrangement uses TRBV2 and TRBJ2-2, with D hard to call. Trimming cost V 2 bases and J 8 bases, with 6 bases left between them. Germline values: CDR1 SNHLY, CDR2 FYNNEI. The CDR3 loop spans 12 amino acids. CDR3 nucleotide sequence: TGTGCCAGCAGTGAAAATGGAGGGGAGCTGTTTTTT. Encoded protein: CASSENGGELFF.